The 29 T cell receptor beta chains presented below share a single source sample, sequenced in a study of cytomegalovirus exposure and HLA in healthy donors. Vbeta (60) and Jbeta (13) primers were used in the PCR. The method was immunoSEQ multiplex PCR; TCRdb's version includes in-frame clones alone and lacks a portion of them. Among 75,000 to 100,000 clones listed, around 77% were seen once. The specimen was PBMCs. These TCRs come from a man between 40 and 49 years old in good health and CMV-seronegative.

The J gene is TRBJ2-2, the V gene TRBV27, with unresolved D. The germline V gene has CDR1 MNHEY and CDR2 SMNVEV (reference sequence). The CDR3 is 15 amino acids. V was trimmed by 0 bases and J by 1 base, leaving 6 bases between them. The DNA for the CDR3 is TGTGCCAGCAGTTTATCCCGCAGGAACACCGGGGAGCTGTTTTTT. As protein: CASSLSRRNTGELFF.

The rearrangement links TRBV2 to TRBJ1-2; D gene uncertain. Germline V gene data show CDR1 as SNHLY and CDR2 as FYNNEI. V was clipped by 3 bases and J by 1 base, with 9 bases between them. This CDR3 has 14 amino acids. The CDR3 here is CASSEGVGNYGYTF. DNA of the CDR3: TGTGCCAGCAGTGAGGGAGTCGGTAACTATGGCTACACCTTC.

The chain combines TRBV5-4 with TRBJ2-5; 7 bases are shared with TRBD1. V shed 4 bases and J 2 bases; nucleotides not matched to a gene: 8. Germline lookup yields CDR1 SGHNT and CDR2 YYREEE (reference sequence). This CDR3 is built from 15 residues. In nucleotides, the CDR3 is TGTGCCAGCAGCCAAGGACAGGTTCTTCAAGAGACCCAGTACTTC. This codes for CASSQGQVLQETQYF. The whole variable domain, remainder taken from reference TRBV5-4 and TRBJ2-5, is ETGVTQSPTHLIKTRGQQVTLRCSSQSGHNTVSWYQQALGQGPQFIFQYYREEENGRGNFPPRFSGLQFPNYSSELNVNALELDDSALYLCASSQGQVLQETQYFGPGTRLLVL.

This chain connects TRBV18 to TRBJ2-4; 8 nucleotides match TRBD1. From germline, CDR1 is KGHSH and CDR2 LQKENI. Trimming at V came to 3 bases and at J to 0 bases, leaving 1 base not matched to a gene. This CDR3 has 15 amino acids. This CDR3 is CASSPGTGAKNIQYF. The CDR3 DNA follows: TGTGCCAGCTCACCCGGGACAGGAGCCAAAAACATTCAGTACTTC.

This chain links TRBV5-4 with TRBJ1-2; TRBD1 aligns across 8 bases. CDR1 SGHNT and CDR2 YYREEE come from the germline V gene (reference sequence). The junction had 7 bases not matched to a gene; V was cut back by 5 bases and J by 4 bases. There are 14 residues in the CDR3. The CDR3, as DNA: TGTGCCAGCAGGCCGACAGGGGCCCTCTATGGCTACACCTTC. As protein: CASRPTGALYGYTF.

The chain couples TRBV5-5 to TRBJ2-7, with D maybe TRBD2 (5 bases). In germline, CDR1 is SGHKS, CDR2 YYEKEE (reference sequence). The CDR3 has 12 amino acids. Trimming stripped 4 bases from V and 9 bases from J, with 14 bases between. CDR3 in amino acids: CASSPEVFGQYF. The CDR3 DNA sequence: TGTGCCAGCAGCCCGGAGGTGTTCGGGCAGTACTTC.

V usage is TRBV28 and J usage is TRBJ1-5; 7 bases are a match to TRBD1. Germline values: CDR1 MDHEN, CDR2 SYDVKM. With 3 bases clipped from V and 0 bases from J, the junction kept 2 bases outside the gene matches. The CDR3 length is 15 residues. CDR3 bases: TGTGCCAGCAGTTTTGGACAGGCTAGCAATCAGCCCCAGCATTTT. Protein product: CASSFGQASNQPQHF. Drawing the rest from reference TRBV28 and TRBJ1-5, the complete variable domain is DVKVTQSSRYLVKRTGEKVFLECVQDMDHENMFWYRQDPGLGLRLIYFSYDVKMKEKGDIPEGYSVSREKKERFSLILESASTNQTSMYLCASSFGQASNQPQHFGDGTRLSIL.

The chain links TRBV28 to TRBJ1-2; possible D gene TRBD1, 5 bases. CDR3 size: 15 residues. With 2 bases removed from V and 5 bases from J, the gap between germline ends came to 15 bases. Germline lookup yields CDR1 MDHEN and CDR2 SYDVKM. CDR3: CASSLKQGIRYGYTF. The CDR3 DNA reads as TGTGCCAGCAGTTTAAAGCAGGGTATTCGGTATGGCTACACCTTC.

CDR3 nucleotide sequence: TGTGCCATTCGGACAGGGGCTGGAAACACCATATATTTT. Translated, it gives CAIRTGAGNTIYF. This chain joins TRBV10-3 and TRBJ1-3, with 9 bases that match TRBD1. This CDR3 region has 13 residues. V was pared by 9 bases and J by 2 bases, with 2 bases of the junction left unmatched. Germline-derived CDR1 and CDR2 are ENHRY and SYGVKD.

This clone was counted once. The V gene is TRBV2, the J gene TRBJ1-2; TRBD1 aligns across 8 bases. The germline CDR1 and CDR2 sequences are SNHLY and FYNNEI. The CDR3 sequence is 12 residues long. J gave up 8 bases and V 3 bases, and 2 bases lay outside the gene matches. The CDR3 DNA is TGTGCCAGCAGTGACAGGGGGCGAGGCTACACCTTC. It specifies CASSDRGRGYTF.

This chain links TRBV21-1 with TRBJ2-7; the D segment call TRBD2 is taken from the table without a DNA check. TRBV21-1 is a pseudogene segment. The CDR3 spans 17 residues. Written as DNA, the CDR3 is TGTGCCAGCAGCAAAGGTCGGGCGAGCGGGATAACCTACGAGCAGTACTTC. It codes for CASSKGRASGITYEQYF.

This clone was seen a few times. The chain links TRBV10-1 to TRBJ2-2; TRBD2 agrees at 15 bases. This CDR3 is 17 amino acids long. Germline V lookup: CDR1 WNHNN, CDR2 SYGVQD (reference sequence). Germline trimming cut 4 bases from V and 1 base from J; bases unmatched to any gene: 1. The CDR3 is CASSAGLAGGNTGELFF. The DNA of the CDR3 is TGCGCCAGCAGTGCGGGACTAGCGGGGGGGAACACCGGGGAGCTGTTTTTT.

The rearrangement uses TRBV6-4 and TRBJ1-5, with D possibly matching TRBD1 (5 bases). CDR1 is MRHNA, CDR2 SNTAGT, per germline. The V gene lost 4 bases and the J gene lost 0 bases, with 10 bases spanning the gap. This CDR3 spans 15 amino acids. The CDR3 sequence: CASSGGRYSNQPQHF. The CDR3 DNA reads TGTGCCAGCAGTGGGGGCCGGTATAGCAATCAGCCCCAGCATTTT.

The chain is built from TRBV2 and TRBJ2-7; 7 bases are a match to TRBD1. This CDR3 is built from 13 residues. Germline CDR1 and CDR2: SNHLY and FYNNEI. With V trimmed by 5 bases and J by 6 bases, 7 bases remained unmatched. CDR3 DNA sequence: TGTGCCAGCAGTCCCGACAGGGACGGCGAGCAGTACTTC. Translating it yields CASSPDRDGEQYF. The complete variable domain, with remaining parts taken from reference TRBV2 and TRBJ2-7, reads EPEVTQTPSHQVTQMGQEVILRCVPISNHLYFYWYRQILGQKVEFLVSFYNNEISEKSEIFDDQFSVERPDGSNFTLKIRSTKLEDSAMYFCASSPDRDGEQYFGPGTRLTVT.

Only a few counts were recorded for this clone. In DNA, the CDR3 is TGCGCCAGCAGTGAACGGTTGGGGCGGGAAAAACTGTTTTTT. This gives the protein CASSERLGREKLFF. V usage is TRBV10-2 and J usage is TRBJ1-4; perhaps TRBD1 as D (5 bases). Trimming took off 3 bases at V and 8 bases at J, with 13 bases between the two ends. The germline V gene has CDR1 WSHSY and CDR2 SAAADI. The CDR3 runs 14 residues.

This rearrangement joins TRBV6-5 to TRBJ1-1; a weak D match, TRBD1 (5 bases). The V gene lost 0 bases and the J gene lost 2 bases, with 10 bases spanning the gap. Germline V gives CDR1 MNHEY, CDR2 SVGAGI. CDR3 size: 15 residues. CDR3 in amino acids: CASSYSKGENTEAFF. DNA of the CDR3: TGTGCCAGCAGTTACTCGAAAGGGGAAAACACTGAAGCTTTCTTT.

The DNA of the CDR3 is TGTGCCAGCAGAGGGACAGGGAATTCACCCCTCCACTTT. Translating gives CASRGTGNSPLHF. The chain joins TRBV28 to TRBJ1-6, with 9 bases identical to TRBD1. The CDR3 length is 13 residues. V dropped 6 bases and J dropped 7; count of bases not matched to a gene: 1. Germline V gene sequence: CDR1 MDHEN, CDR2 SYDVKM.

The rearrangement joins TRBV19 to TRBJ1-5; 10 bases match TRBD1. Germline V gene data show CDR1 as LNHDA and CDR2 as SQIVND (reference sequence). The CDR3 is 17 amino acids. V lost 6 bases, J lost 8 bases, and 16 bases stayed unmatched. The CDR3 here is CASSKGGVGTGEKPQHF. The CDR3 nucleotides are TGTGCCAGTAGCAAAGGGGGAGTTGGGACAGGGGAAAAGCCCCAGCATTTT.

This clone was detected a few times. The chain has TRBV18 and TRBJ2-3; TRBD1 matches at 8 bases. The V gene's germline CDR1 is KGHSH and CDR2 LQKENI. The junction had 7 bases not matched to a gene; V was cut back by 0 bases and J by 5 bases. This CDR3 has 16 amino acids. The chain's CDR3 is CASSPPLGQGGDTQYF. Here the CDR3 DNA reads TGTGCCAGCTCACCACCCCTCGGACAGGGAGGAGATACGCAGTATTTT.

The rearrangement joins TRBV2 to TRBJ1-2; perhaps TRBD1 as D (6 bases). V was pared by 6 bases and J by 5 bases, with 13 bases between. Germline assignment: CDR1 SNHLY and CDR2 FYNNEI. There are 13 residues in the CDR3. For the CDR3, the DNA is TGTGCCAGCAGGGACGGCAGGGGATATGGCTACACCTTC. Translation gives CASRDGRGYGYTF.

The V call is TRBV28, the J call TRBJ1-1; D not certain. Trimming removed 5 bases at V and 1 base at J, with 5 bases between. This CDR3 is built from 12 residues. Germline CDR1 reads MDHEN; CDR2 reads SYDVKM. CDR3 loop: CASSPKNTEAFF. As DNA, the CDR3 is TGTGCCAGCAGTCCCAAGAACACTGAAGCTTTCTTT.

The chain has TRBV5-1 and TRBJ2-2; TRBD1 matches 8 bases. There are 15 residues in the CDR3. Germline trimming cut 2 bases from V and 8 bases from J; bases unmatched to any gene: 8. In germline, CDR1 is SGHRS, CDR2 YFSETQ. CDR3 sequence reads: CASSFRTGPAGELFF. CDR3 coding DNA: TGCGCCAGCAGCTTCCGGACAGGGCCGGCTGGGGAGCTGTTTTTT.

This clone has more than one count but fewer than ten. The chain combines TRBV7-6 with TRBJ1-1, with no clear D. CDR1 is SGHVS and CDR2 is FNYEAQ in the germline V gene. The CDR3 contains 13 residues. V lost 2 bases to trimming and J lost 3 bases, with 7 bases between them. The CDR3 DNA reads as TGTGCCAGCAGCTTATTCGAGGACACTGAAGCTTTCTTT. Amino acid sequence: CASSLFEDTEAFF.

The J gene is TRBJ1-1, the V gene TRBV5-1; 10 nucleotides line up with TRBD1. The CDR3 consists of 14 residues. The J segment lost 1 base and the V segment lost 4 bases, leaving 1 base of the junction unmatched. Germline V lookup: CDR1 SGHRS, CDR2 YFSETQ. The CDR3 loop is CASSGQGGNTEAFF. The CDR3 DNA is TGCGCCAGCAGCGGACAGGGGGGGAACACTGAAGCTTTCTTT.

This chain links TRBV11-3 with TRBJ2-1; D might be TRBD1 (5 bases). Germline V gene data show CDR1 as SGHNT and CDR2 as YENEEA. This CDR3 contains 13 residues. The germline V and J ends were trimmed by 4 bases and 4 bases, with 8 bases remaining between them. CDR3 sequence reads: CASSSDRYNEQFF. The CDR3 coding sequence is TGTGCCAGCAGCTCCGACAGATACAATGAGCAGTTCTTC.

The V gene is TRBV6-5, the J gene TRBJ1-6; the match to TRBD1 covers 7 bases. This CDR3 has 15 amino acids. Trimming removed 6 bases from V and 6 bases from J; junction bases left unmatched: 8. CDR1 is MNHEY, CDR2 SVGAGI, per germline. The CDR3 protein is CASRQRQGANSPLHF. The CDR3 region has the DNA TGTGCCAGCAGACAACGACAGGGTGCTAATTCACCCCTCCACTTT.

The chain has TRBV18 and TRBJ2-5; 9 bases are shared with TRBD2. The germline V gene encodes CDR1 KGHSH and CDR2 LQKENI. The CDR3 covers 19 residues. The ends lost 0 bases at V and 1 base at J; junction bases unmatched: 12. CDR3 sequence (DNA): TGTGCCAGCTCACCACCTCTAGCGGGGAAACCCCCCGGCCAAGAGACCCAGTACTTC. Translated, it gives CASSPPLAGKPPGQETQYF. Filled out from reference TRBV18 and TRBJ2-5, the complete variable domain reads NAGVMQNPRHLVRRRGQEARLRCSPMKGHSHVYWYRQLPEEGLKFMVYLQKENIIDESGMPKERFSAEFPKEGPSILRIQQVVRGDSAAYFCASSPPLAGKPPGQETQYFGPGTRLLVL.

The genes are TRBV2 and TRBJ1-1; D gene unclear. V gave up 3 bases and J gave up 0 bases, with 5 bases separating them. The CDR3 is made up of 13 amino acids. From germline, CDR1 is SNHLY and CDR2 FYNNEI. Here the CDR3 reads CASSDGVNTEAFF. Here the CDR3 DNA reads TGTGCCAGCAGTGACGGGGTGAACACTGAAGCTTTCTTT.

The chain employs TRBV5-6 and TRBJ1-2; D gene unclear. The V gene lost 0 bases and the J gene lost 4 bases, with 13 bases spanning the gap. The CDR3 consists of 15 residues. Germline V gives CDR1 SGHDT, CDR2 YYEEEE. The CDR3 is CASSLGLGGAYGYTF. DNA for the CDR3: TGTGCCAGCAGCTTGGGGCTGGGAGGCGCCTATGGCTACACCTTC. Complete variable domain (other parts from reference TRBV5-6 and TRBJ1-2): DAGVTQSPTHLIKTRGQQVTLRCSPKSGHDTVSWYQQALGQGPQFIFQYYEEEERQRGNFPDRFSGHQFPNYSSELNVNALLLGDSALYLCASSLGLGGAYGYTFGSGTRLTVV.